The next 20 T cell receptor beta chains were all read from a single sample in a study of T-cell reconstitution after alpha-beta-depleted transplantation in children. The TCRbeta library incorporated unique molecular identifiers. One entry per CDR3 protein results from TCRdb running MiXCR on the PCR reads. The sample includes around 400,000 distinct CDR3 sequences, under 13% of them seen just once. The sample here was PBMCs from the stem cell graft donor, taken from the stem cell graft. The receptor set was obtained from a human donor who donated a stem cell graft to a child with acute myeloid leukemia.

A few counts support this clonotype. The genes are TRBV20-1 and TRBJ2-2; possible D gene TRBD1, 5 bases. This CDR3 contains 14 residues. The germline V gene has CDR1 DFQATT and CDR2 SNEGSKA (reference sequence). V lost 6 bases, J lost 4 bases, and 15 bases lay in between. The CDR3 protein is CSAKTSGSTGELFF. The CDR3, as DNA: TGCAGTGCCAAGACCTCAGGGTCCACCGGGGAGCTGTTTTTT.

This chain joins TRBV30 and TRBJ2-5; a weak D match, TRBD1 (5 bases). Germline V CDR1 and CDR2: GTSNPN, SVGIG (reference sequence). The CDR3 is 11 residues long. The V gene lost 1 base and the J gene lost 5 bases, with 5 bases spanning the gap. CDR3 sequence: CAWSEGETQYF. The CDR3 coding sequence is TGTGCCTGGAGTGAGGGGGAGACCCAGTACTTC.

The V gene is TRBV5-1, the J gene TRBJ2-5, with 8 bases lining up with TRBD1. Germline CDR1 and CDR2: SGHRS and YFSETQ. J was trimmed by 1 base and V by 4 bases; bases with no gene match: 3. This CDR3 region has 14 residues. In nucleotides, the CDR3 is TGCGCCAGCAGCGCGGGACAGGCCCAAGAGACCCAGTACTTC. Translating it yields CASSAGQAQETQYF.

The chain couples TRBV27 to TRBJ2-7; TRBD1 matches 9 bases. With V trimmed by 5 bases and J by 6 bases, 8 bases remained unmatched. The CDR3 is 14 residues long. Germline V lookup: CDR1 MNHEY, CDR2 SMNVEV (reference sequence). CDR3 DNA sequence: TGTGCCAGCAGTCGTGGGACAGGGTCATCCGAGCAGTACTTC. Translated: CASSRGTGSSEQYF.

CDR3 in DNA: TGTGCCAGCAGTCCTAGCGACCAAGAGACCCAGTACTTC. This translates into CASSPSDQETQYF. The chain employs TRBV12-3 or TRBV12-4 and TRBJ2-5, with a possible D match to TRBD2 (6 bases). V was clipped by 5 bases and J by 0 bases, with 7 bases between them. The CDR3 is 13 amino acids.

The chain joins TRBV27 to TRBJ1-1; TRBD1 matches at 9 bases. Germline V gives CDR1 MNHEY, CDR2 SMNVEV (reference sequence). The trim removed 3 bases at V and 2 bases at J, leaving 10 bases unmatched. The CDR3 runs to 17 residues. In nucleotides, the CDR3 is TGTGCCAGCAGTTTGGTGTCAGGGACAGGGCTTAACACTGAAGCTTTCTTT. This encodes CASSLVSGTGLNTEAFF.

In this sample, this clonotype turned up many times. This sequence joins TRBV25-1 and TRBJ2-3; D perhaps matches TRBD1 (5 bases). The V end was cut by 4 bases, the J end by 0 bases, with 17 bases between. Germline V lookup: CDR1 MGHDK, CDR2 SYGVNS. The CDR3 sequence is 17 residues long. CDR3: CASSGNRPPLSTDTQYF. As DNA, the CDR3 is TGTGCCAGCAGTGGAAACAGGCCCCCGTTAAGCACAGATACGCAGTATTTT.

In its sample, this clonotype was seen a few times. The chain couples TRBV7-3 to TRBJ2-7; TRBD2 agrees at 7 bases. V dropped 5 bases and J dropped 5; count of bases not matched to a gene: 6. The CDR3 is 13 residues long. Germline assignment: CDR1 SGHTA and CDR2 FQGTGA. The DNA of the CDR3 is TGTGCCAGCAGCCGGACTAGGGGTAACGAGCAGTACTTC. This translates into CASSRTRGNEQYF.

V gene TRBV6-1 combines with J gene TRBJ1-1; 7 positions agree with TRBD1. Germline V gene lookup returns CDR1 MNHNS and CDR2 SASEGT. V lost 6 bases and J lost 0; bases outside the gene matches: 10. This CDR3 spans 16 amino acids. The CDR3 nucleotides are TGTGCCAGCAGACAATCGACAGGGCCCATGAACACTGAAGCTTTCTTT. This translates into CASRQSTGPMNTEAFF.

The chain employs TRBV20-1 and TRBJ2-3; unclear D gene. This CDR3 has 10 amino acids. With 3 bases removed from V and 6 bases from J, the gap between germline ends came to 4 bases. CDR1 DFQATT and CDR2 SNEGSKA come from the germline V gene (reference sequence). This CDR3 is CSASIDTQYF. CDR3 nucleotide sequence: TGCAGTGCTAGTATTGATACGCAGTATTTT.

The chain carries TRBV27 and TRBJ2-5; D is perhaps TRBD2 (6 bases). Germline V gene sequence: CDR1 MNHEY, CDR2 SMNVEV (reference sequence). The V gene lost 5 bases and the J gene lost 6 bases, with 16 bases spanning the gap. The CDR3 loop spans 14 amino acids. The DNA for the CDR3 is TGTGCCAGCAGTCTCCGCGGCGGGATTAAGACCCAGTACTTC. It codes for CASSLRGGIKTQYF.

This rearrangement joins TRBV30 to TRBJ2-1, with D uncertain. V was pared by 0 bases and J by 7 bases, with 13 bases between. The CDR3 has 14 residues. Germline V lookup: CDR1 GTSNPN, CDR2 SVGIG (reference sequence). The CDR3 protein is CAWSVAPVANEQFF. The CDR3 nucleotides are TGTGCCTGGAGTGTAGCTCCCGTGGCGAATGAGCAGTTCTTC.

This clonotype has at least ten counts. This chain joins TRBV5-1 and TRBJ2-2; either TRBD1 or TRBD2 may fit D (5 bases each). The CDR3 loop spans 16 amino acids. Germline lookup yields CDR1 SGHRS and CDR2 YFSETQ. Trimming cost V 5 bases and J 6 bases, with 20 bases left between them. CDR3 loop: CASSQFIALGAGELFF. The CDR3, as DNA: TGCGCCAGCAGTCAATTCATAGCCTTGGGGGCCGGGGAGCTGTTTTTT. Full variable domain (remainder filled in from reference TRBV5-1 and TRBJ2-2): KAGVTQTPRYLIKTRGQQVTLSCSPISGHRSVSWYQQTPGQGLQFLFEYFSETQRNKGNFPGRFSGRQFSNSRSEMNVSTLELGDSALYLCASSQFIALGAGELFFGEGSRLTVL.

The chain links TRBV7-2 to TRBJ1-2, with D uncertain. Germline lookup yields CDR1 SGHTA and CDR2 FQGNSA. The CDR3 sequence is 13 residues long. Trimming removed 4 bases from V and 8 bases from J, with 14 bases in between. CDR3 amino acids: CASSSQTSGGYTF. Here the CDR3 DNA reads TGTGCCAGCAGCTCACAGACGTCAGGCGGCTACACCTTC.

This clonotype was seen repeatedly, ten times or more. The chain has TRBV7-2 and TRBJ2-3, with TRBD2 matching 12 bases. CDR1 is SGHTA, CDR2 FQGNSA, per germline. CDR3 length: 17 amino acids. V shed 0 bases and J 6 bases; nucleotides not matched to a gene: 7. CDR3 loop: CASSLAGLAGSKDTQYF. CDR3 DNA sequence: TGTGCCAGCAGCTTAGCTGGACTAGCGGGATCAAAGGATACGCAGTATTTT.

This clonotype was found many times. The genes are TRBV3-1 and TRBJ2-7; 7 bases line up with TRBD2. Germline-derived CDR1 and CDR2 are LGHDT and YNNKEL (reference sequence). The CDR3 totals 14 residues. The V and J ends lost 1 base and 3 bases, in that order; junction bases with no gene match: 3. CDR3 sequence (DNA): TGTGCCAGCAGCCAAGGCGGGGGAAACTACGAGCAGTACGTC. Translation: CASSQGGGNYEQYV.

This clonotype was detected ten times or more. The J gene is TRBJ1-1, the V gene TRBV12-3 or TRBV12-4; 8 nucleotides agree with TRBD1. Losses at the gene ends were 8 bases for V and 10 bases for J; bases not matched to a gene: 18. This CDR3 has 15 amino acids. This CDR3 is CASRPLRAGGEGAFF. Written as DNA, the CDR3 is TGTGCCAGCCGTCCACTTCGGGCAGGGGGCGAGGGAGCTTTCTTT.

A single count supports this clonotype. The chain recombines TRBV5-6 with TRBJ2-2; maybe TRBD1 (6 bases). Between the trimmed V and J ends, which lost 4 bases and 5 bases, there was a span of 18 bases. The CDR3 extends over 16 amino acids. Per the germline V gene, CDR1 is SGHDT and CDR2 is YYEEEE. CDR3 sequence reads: CASSLQGMPRTGELFF. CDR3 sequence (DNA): TGTGCCAGCAGCCTACAGGGAATGCCGAGAACCGGGGAGCTGTTTTTT.

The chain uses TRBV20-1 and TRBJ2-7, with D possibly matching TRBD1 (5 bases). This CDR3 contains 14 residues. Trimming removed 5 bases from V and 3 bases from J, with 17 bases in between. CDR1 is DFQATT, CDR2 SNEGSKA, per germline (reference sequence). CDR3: CSAVADIEHYEQYF. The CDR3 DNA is TGCAGTGCTGTTGCGGACATTGAGCACTACGAGCAGTACTTC.

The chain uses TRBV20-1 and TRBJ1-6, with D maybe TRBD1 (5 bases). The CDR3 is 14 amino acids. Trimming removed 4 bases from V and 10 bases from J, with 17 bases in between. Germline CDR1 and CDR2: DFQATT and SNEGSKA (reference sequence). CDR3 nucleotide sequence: TGCAGTGCTACACCGGGCAGGGACCGCTCACCCCTCCACTTT. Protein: CSATPGRDRSPLHF.